This section outlines one T cell receptor beta chain sequence together with its context. Its matching antigen is unknown. These data belong to a study of shared clonotypes between healthy human individuals. Study-level information: The donor pool was made up of a couple of women and a few men aged 18 to 49. Study-level findings and limits: Larger estimated richness was generally seen in naive subsets than in memory subsets.

Germline V CDR1 and CDR2: LNHDA, SQIVND (reference sequence). This CDR3 is built from 17 residues. The V and J ends lost 2 bases and 0 bases respectively, with 16 bases between them. The data were produced by immunoSEQ multiplex PCR, yet TCRdb's version contains in-frame clones alone and is incomplete. Of 1.5 million to 2.5 million clones detected, 85% to 95% appear once; the ten largest clones hold more than 0.95%. Only CD45RO-negative cells positively selected for CCR7 counted as naive CD8 cells, so terminally differentiated effector memory CD45RA+ cells were excluded. The specimen sequenced was naive CD8+ T cells sorted from blood. This chain uses TRBV19 with TRBJ1-1; D gene uncertain. The origin of this receptor is a man in his late teens or twenties in good health. The CDR3 loop is CASSIHPTKTMNTEAFF. The CDR3 DNA reads TGTGCCAGTAGTATACATCCCACTAAAACCATGAACACTGAAGCTTTCTTT.